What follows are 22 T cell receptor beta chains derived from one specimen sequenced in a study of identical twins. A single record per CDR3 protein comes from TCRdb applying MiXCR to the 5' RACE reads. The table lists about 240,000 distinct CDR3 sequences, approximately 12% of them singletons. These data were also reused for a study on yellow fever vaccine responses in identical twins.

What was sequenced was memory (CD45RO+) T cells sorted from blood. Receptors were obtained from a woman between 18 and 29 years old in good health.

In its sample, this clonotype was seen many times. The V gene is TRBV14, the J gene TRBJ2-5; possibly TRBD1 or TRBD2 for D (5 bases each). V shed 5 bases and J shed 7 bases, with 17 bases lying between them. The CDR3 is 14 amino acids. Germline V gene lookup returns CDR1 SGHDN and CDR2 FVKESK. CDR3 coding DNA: TGTGCCAGCAGCGAGAAGGGACCATTTGGGACCCAGTACTTC. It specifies CASSEKGPFGTQYF.

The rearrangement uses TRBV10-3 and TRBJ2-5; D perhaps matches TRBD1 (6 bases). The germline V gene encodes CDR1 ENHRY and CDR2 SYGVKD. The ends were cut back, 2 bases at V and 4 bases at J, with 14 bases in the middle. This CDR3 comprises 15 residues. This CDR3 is CAISEPGAGVETQYF. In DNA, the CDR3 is TGTGCCATCAGTGAGCCGGGTGCAGGGGTAGAGACCCAGTACTTC.

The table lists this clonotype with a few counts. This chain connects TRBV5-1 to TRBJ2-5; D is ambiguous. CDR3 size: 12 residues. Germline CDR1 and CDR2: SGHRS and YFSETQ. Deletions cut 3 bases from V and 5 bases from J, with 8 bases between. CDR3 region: CASSSEWETQYF. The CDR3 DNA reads TGCGCCAGCAGCTCAGAGTGGGAGACCCAGTACTTC.

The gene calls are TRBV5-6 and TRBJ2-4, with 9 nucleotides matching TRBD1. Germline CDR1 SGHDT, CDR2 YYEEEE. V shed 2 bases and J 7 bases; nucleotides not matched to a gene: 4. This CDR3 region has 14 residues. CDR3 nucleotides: TGTGCCAGCAGCTTCGGGACAGGGTTCAACATTCAGTACTTC. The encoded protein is CASSFGTGFNIQYF.

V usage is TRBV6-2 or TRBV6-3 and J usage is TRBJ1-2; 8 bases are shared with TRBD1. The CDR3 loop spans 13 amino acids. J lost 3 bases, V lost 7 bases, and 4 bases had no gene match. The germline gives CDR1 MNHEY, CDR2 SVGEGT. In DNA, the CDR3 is TGTGCCAGCATTGAACAGGGGGACTATGGCTACACCTTC. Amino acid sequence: CASIEQGDYGYTF.

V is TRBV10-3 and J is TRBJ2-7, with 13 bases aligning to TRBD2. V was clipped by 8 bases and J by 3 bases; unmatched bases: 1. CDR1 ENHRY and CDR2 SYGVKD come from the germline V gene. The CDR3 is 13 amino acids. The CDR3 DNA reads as TGTGCCATCCGGACTAGCGGGAGCTACGAGCAGTACTTC. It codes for CAIRTSGSYEQYF.

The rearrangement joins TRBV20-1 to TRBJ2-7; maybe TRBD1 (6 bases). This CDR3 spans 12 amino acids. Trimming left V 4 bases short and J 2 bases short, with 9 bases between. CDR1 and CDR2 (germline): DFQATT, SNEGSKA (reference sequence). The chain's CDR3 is CSATRDTYEQYF. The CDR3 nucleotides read TGCAGTGCTACCCGGGACACCTACGAGCAGTACTTC.

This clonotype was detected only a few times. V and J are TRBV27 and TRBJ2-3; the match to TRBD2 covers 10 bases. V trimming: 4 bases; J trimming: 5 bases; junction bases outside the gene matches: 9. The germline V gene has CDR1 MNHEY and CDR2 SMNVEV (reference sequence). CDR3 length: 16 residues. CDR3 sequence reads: CASSSIAGGGGDTQYF. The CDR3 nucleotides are TGTGCCAGCAGTTCCATAGCGGGAGGAGGGGGAGATACGCAGTATTTT.

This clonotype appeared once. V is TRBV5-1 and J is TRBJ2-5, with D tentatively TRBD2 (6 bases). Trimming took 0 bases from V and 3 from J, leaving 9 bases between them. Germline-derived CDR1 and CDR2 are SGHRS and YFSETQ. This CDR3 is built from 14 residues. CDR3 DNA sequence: TGCGCCAGCAGCTTGGAAGGGACTGAAGAGACCCAGTACTTC. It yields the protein CASSLEGTEETQYF. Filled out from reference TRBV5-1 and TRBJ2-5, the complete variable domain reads KAGVTQTPRYLIKTRGQQVTLSCSPISGHRSVSWYQQTPGQGLQFLFEYFSETQRNKGNFPGRFSGRQFSNSRSEMNVSTLELGDSALYLCASSLEGTEETQYFGPGTRLLVL.

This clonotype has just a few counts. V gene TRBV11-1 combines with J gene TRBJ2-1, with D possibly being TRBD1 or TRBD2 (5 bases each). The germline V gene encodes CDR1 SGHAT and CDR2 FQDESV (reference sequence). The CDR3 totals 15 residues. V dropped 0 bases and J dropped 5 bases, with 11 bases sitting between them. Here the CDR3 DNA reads TGTGCCAGCAGCTTAGCGGGACCCTTTGACAATGAGCAGTTCTTC. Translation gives CASSLAGPFDNEQFF.

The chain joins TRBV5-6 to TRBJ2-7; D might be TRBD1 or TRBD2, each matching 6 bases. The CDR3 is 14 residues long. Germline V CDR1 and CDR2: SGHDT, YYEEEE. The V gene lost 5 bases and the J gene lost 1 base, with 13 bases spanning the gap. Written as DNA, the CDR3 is TGTGCCAGCAGAAGGAGGGGGGATTCCTACGAGCAGTACTTC. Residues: CASRRRGDSYEQYF. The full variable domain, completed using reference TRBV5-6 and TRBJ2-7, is DAGVTQSPTHLIKTRGQQVTLRCSPKSGHDTVSWYQQALGQGPQFIFQYYEEEERQRGNFPDRFSGHQFPNYSSELNVNALLLGDSALYLCASRRRGDSYEQYFGPGTRLTVT.

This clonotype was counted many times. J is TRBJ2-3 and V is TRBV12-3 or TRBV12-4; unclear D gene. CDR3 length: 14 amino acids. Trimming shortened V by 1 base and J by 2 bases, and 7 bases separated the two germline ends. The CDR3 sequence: CASSLGFNTDTQYF. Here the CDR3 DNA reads TGTGCCAGCAGTTTAGGCTTTAACACAGATACGCAGTATTTT.

The CDR3, as DNA: TGTGCCAGCTCACCACCTACTAGGGAGACCCAGTACTTC. Its protein is CASSPPTRETQYF. The V gene is TRBV18, the J gene TRBJ2-5; weak D call: TRBD2 (5 bases). This CDR3 is built from 13 residues. The V end was cut by 0 bases, the J end by 5 bases, with 7 bases between. Germline lookup yields CDR1 KGHSH and CDR2 LQKENI.

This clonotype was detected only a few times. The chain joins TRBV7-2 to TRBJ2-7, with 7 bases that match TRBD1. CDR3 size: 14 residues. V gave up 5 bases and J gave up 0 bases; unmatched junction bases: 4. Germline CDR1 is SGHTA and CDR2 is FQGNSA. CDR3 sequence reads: CASSADRSSYEQYF. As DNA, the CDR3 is TGTGCCAGCAGCGCGGACAGGAGCTCCTACGAGCAGTACTTC.

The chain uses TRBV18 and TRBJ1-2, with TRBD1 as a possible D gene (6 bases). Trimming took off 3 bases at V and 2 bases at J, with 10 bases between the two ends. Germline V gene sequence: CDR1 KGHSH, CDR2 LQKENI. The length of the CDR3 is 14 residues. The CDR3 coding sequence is TGTGCCAGCTCACCGGCAGGGGAGAACTATGGCTACACCTTC. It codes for CASSPAGENYGYTF.

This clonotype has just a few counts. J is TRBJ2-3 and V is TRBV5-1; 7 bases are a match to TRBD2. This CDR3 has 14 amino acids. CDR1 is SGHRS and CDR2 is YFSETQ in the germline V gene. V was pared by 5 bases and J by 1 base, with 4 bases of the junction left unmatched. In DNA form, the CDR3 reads TGCGCCAGCAGGGGGGGGGAAGGCACAGATACGCAGTATTTT. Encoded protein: CASRGGEGTDTQYF.

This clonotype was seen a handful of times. Here the CDR3 reads CASSGTGISAKNIQYF. The CDR3 DNA reads TGTGCCAGCAGCGGGACAGGGATTTCGGCCAAAAACATTCAGTACTTC. The rearrangement links TRBV28 to TRBJ2-4; TRBD1 matches 9 bases. The V gene end was trimmed by 6 bases and the J gene end by 1 base; junction bases not matched to a gene: 7. The CDR3 runs 16 residues. CDR1 is MDHEN, CDR2 SYDVKM, per germline.

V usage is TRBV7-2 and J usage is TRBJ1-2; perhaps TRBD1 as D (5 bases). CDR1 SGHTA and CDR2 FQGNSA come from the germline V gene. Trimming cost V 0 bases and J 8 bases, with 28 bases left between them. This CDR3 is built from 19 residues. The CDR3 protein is CASSLAPRGTISLRGGYTF. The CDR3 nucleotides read TGTGCCAGCAGCTTAGCCCCCCGGGGGACGATCTCCCTTCGTGGGGGCTACACCTTC.

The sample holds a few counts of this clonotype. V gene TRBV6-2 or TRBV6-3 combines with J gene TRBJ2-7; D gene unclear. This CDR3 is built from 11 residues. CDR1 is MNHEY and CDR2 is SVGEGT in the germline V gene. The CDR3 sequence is CACCSGYEQYF. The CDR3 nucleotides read TGTGCATGTTGCTCAGGATACGAGCAGTACTTC.

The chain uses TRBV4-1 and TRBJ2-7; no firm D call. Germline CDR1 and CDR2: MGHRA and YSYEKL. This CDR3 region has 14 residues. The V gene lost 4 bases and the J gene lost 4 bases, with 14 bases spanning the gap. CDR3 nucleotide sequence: TGCGCCAGCAGCCCCACTCCTAGTAGTTACGAGCAGTACTTC. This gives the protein CASSPTPSSYEQYF.

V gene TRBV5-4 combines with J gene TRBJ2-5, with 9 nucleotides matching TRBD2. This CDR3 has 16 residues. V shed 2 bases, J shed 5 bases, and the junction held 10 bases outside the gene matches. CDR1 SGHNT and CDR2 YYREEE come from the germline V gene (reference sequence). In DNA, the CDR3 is TGTGCCAGCAGCTTCCCCGGACTAGCGTTTGAGGAGACCCAGTACTTC. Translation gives CASSFPGLAFEETQYF.

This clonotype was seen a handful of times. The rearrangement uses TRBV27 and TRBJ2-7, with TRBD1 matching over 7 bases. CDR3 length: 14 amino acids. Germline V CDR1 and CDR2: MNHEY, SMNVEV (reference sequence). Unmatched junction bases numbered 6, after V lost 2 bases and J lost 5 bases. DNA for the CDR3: TGTGCCAGCAGTTTAGAGACAGGGCGGCACGAGCAGTACTTC. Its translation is CASSLETGRHEQYF.